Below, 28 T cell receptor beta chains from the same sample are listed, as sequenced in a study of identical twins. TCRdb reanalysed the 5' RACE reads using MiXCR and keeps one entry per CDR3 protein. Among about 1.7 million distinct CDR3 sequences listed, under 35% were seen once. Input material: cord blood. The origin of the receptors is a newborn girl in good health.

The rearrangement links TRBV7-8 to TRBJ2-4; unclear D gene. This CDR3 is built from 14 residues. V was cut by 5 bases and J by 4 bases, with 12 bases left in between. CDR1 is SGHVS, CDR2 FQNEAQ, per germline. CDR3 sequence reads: CASSPSRAKNIQYF. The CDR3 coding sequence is TGTGCCAGCAGCCCCTCAAGGGCAAAAAACATTCAGTACTTC.

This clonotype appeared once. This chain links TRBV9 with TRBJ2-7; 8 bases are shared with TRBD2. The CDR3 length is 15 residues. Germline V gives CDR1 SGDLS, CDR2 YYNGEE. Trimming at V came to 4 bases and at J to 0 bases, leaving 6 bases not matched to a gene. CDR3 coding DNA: TGTGCCAGCAGCCCCCGGGGACTAGTCTCCTACGAGCAGTACTTC. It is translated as CASSPRGLVSYEQYF.

This CDR3 reads CASSYGGLGSTDTQYF. The DNA for the CDR3 is TGTGCCAGCAGCTACGGAGGATTGGGGAGCACAGATACGCAGTATTTT. The V call is TRBV6-5, the J call TRBJ2-3; tentative D call: TRBD2 (5 bases). This CDR3 has 16 amino acids. Germline values: CDR1 MNHEY, CDR2 SVGAGI. Trimming removed 6 bases from V and 0 bases from J, with 16 bases in between.

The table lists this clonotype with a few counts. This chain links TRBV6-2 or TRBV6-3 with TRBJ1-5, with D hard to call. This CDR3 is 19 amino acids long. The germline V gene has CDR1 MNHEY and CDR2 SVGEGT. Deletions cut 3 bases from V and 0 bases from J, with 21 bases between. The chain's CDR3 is CASSYALDPNLGSNQPQHF. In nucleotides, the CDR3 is TGTGCCAGCAGTTATGCACTCGACCCAAATTTGGGTAGCAATCAGCCCCAGCATTTT.

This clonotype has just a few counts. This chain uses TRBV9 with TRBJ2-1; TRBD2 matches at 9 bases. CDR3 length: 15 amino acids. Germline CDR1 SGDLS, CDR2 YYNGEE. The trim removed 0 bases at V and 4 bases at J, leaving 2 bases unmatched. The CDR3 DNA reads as TGTGCCAGCAGCGTAGATAGCGGGGGTTACAATGAGCAGTTCTTC. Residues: CASSVDSGGYNEQFF.

This CDR3 reads CASSQDWDRVNTEAFF. CDR3 sequence (DNA): TGTGCCAGCAGCCAAGACTGGGACAGGGTAAACACTGAAGCTTTCTTT. The J gene is TRBJ1-1, the V gene TRBV3-1; 9 nucleotides line up with TRBD1. V shed 0 bases, J shed 2 bases, and the junction held 4 bases outside the gene matches. The CDR3 consists of 16 residues. The germline CDR1 and CDR2 sequences are LGHDT and YNNKEL (reference sequence).

CDR3 in amino acids: CASSLTRTGGQPQHF. In DNA, the CDR3 is TGTGCCAGCAGTTTAACGCGGACTGGAGGGCAGCCCCAGCATTTT. The gene calls are TRBV27 and TRBJ1-5; D remains unclear. CDR1 MNHEY and CDR2 SMNVEV come from the germline V gene (reference sequence). V gave up 2 bases and J gave up 7 bases, with 15 bases separating them. The CDR3 is made up of 15 amino acids.

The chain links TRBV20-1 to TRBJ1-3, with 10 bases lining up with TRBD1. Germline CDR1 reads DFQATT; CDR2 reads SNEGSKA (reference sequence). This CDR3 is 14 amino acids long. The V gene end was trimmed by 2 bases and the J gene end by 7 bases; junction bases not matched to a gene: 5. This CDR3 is CSARRTGGGNTIYF. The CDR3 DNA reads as TGCAGTGCTAGAAGGACAGGGGGAGGCAACACCATATATTTT.

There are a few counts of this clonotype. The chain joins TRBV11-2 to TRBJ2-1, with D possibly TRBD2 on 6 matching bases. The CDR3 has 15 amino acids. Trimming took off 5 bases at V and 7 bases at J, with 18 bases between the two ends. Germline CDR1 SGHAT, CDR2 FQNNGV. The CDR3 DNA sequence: TGTGCCAGCAGCGCTCCCGCGGGGCGGTCGAATGAGCAGTTCTTC. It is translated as CASSAPAGRSNEQFF.

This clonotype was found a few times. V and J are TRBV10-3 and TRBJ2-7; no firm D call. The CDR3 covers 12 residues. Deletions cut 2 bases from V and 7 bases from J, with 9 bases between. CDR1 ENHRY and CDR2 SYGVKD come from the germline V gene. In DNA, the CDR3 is TGTGCCATCAGTGAGAATTTCTATGAGCAGTACTTC. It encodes CAISENFYEQYF.

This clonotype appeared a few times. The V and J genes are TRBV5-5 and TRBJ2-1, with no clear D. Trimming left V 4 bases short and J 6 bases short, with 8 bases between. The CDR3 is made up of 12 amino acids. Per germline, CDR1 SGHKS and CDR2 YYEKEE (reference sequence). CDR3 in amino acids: CASSVAFNEQFF. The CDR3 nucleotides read TGTGCCAGCAGCGTTGCCTTCAATGAGCAGTTCTTC.

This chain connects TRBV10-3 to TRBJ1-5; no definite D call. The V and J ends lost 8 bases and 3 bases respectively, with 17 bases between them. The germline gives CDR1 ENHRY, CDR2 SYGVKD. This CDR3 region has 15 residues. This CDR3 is CAIAPARSLNQPQHF. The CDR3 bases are TGTGCCATCGCCCCCGCCAGGTCACTCAATCAGCCCCAGCATTTT.

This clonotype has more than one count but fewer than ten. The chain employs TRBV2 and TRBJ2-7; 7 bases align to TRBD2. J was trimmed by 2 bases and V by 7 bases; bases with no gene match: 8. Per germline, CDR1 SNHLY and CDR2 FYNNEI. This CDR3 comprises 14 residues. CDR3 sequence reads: CASNRGSLAYEQYF. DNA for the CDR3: TGTGCCAGCAACCGCGGGAGTCTTGCCTACGAGCAGTACTTC.

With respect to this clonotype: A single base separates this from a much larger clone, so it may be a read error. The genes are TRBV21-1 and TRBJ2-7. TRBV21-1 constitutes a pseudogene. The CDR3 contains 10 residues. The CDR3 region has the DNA TGTGCCAGCCCCACCTACGAGCAGTACTTC. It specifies CASPTYEQYF.

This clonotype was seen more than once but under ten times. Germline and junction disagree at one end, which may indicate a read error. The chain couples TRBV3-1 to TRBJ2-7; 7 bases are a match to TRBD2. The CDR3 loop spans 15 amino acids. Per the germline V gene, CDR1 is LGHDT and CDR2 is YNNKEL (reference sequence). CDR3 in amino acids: CASSQAGRVSYEQYF. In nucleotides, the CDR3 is TGTGCCAGCAGTCAAGCGGGGAGGGTGTCCTACGAGCAGTACTTC.

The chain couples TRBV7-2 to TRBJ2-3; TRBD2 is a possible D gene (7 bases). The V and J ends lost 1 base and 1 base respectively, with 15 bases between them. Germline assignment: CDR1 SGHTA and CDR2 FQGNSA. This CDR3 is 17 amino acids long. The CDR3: CASSLVRRGHGTDTQYF. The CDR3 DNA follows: TGTGCCAGCAGCTTAGTCCGGCGGGGGCACGGCACAGATACGCAGTATTTT. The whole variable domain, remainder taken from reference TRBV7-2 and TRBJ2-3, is GAGVSQSPSNKVTEKGKDVELRCDPISGHTALYWYRQSLGQGLEFLIYFQGNSAPDKSGLPSDRFSAERTGGSVSTLTIQRTQQEDSAVYLCASSLVRRGHGTDTQYFGPGTRLTVL.

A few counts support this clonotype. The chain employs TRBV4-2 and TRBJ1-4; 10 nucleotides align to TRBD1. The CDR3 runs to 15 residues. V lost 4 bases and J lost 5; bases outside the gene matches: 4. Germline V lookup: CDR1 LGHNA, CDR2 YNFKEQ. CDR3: CASSPETGGNEKLFF. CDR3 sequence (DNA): TGTGCCAGCAGCCCAGAGACAGGGGGCAATGAAAAACTGTTTTTT.

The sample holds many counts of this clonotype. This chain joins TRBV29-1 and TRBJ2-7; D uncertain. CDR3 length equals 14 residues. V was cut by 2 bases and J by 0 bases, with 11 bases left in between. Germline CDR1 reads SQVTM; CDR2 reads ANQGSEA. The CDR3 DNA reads TGCAGCGTTGAAATTGGTAGACACTCCTACGAGCAGTACTTC. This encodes CSVEIGRHSYEQYF.

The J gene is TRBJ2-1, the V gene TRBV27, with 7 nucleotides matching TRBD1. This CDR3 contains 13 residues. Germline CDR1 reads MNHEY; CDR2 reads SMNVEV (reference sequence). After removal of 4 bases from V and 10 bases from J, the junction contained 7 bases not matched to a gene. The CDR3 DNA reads TGTGCCAGCAGTTCTACAGGGGTCCTAGAGCAGTTCTTC. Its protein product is CASSSTGVLEQFF.

As DNA, the CDR3 is TGTGCCAGCAGGGGTGGAGGGGGCGGAGAGTATGGCTACACCTTC. This translates into CASRGGGGGEYGYTF. V is TRBV27 and J is TRBJ1-2; 7 bases are a match to TRBD1. V gave up 6 bases and J gave up 5 bases; unmatched junction bases: 12. Germline CDR1 is MNHEY and CDR2 is SMNVEV (reference sequence). The length of the CDR3 is 15 residues.

DNA for the CDR3: TGTGCCTGGACGCCTTTTAGCTTGGGTGAGCAGTTCTTC. As protein: CAWTPFSLGEQFF. The chain uses TRBV30 and TRBJ2-1; D is unresolved. The germline CDR1 and CDR2 sequences are GTSNPN and SVGIG (reference sequence). CDR3 length: 13 residues. V dropped 4 bases and J dropped 9 bases, with 16 bases sitting between them.

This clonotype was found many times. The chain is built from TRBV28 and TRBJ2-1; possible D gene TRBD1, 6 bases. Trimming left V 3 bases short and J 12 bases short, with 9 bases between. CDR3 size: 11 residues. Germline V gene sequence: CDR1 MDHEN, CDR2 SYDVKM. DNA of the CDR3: TGTGCCAGCAGTTTGAGACAGGCGCAGTTCTTC. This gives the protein CASSLRQAQFF.

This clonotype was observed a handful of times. CDR3 residues: CASSQTTNTEAFF. CDR3 coding DNA: TGTGCCAGCTCACAAACAACGAACACTGAAGCTTTCTTT. The rearrangement joins TRBV18 to TRBJ1-1, with D unclear. The CDR3 runs to 13 residues. V was shortened by 4 bases and J by 1 base, with 7 bases between the two germline ends. Germline CDR1 is KGHSH and CDR2 is LQKENI.

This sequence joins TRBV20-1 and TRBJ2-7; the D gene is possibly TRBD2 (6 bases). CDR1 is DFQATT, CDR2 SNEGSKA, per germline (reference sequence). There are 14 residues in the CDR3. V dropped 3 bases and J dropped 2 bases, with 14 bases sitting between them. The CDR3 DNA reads TGCAGTGCTAGCCCGGGACTCGGTACCTACGAGCAGTACTTC. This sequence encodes CSASPGLGTYEQYF.

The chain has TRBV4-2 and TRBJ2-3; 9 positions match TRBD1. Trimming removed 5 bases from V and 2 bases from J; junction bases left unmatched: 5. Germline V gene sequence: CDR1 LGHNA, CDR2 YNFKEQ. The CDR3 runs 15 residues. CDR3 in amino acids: CASSKQGAHTDTQYF. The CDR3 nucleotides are TGTGCCAGCAGCAAACAGGGGGCCCACACAGATACGCAGTATTTT.

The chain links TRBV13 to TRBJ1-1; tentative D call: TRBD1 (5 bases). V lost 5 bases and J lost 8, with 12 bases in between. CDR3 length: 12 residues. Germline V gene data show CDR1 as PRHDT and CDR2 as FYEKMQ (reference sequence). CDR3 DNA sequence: TGTGCCAGCAGCGGGGCAGAGGGGGAAGCTTTCTTT. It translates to CASSGAEGEAFF.

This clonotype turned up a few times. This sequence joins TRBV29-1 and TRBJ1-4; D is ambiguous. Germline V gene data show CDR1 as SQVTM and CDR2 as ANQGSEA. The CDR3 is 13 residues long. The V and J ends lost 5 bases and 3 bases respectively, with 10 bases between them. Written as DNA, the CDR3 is TGCAGCGTTTCCCGGGTACCTAATGAAAAACTGTTTTTT. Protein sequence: CSVSRVPNEKLFF. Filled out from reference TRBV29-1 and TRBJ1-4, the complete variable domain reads SAVISQKPSRDICQRGTSLTIQCQVDSQVTMMFWYRQQPGQSLTLIATANQGSEATYESGFVIDKFPISRPNLTFSTLTVSNMSPEDSSIYLCSVSRVPNEKLFFGSGTQLSVL.

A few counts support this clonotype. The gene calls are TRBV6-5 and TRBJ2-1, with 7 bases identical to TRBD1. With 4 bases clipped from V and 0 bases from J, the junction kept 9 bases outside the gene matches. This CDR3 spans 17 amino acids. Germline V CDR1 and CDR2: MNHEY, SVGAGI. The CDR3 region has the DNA TGTGCCAGCAGTTTCGACAGGGTGCTAAGCTCCTACAATGAGCAGTTCTTC. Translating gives CASSFDRVLSSYNEQFF.